The 25 T cell receptor beta chains below were found in one sample sequenced in a study of PD-L1 blockade in urothelial cancer. Some clones are missing from TCRdb's copy, which holds only in-frame ones; the method was immunoSEQ multiplex PCR. Among about 49,000 clones listed, about 85% were seen once. The material sequenced was PBMCs, taken around atezolizumab (anti-PD-L1) treatment. Receptors originate from a man in his sixties with urothelial cancer.

The J gene is TRBJ1-1, the V gene TRBV7-3; D uncertain. V shed 2 bases and J shed 4 bases, with 11 bases lying between them. This CDR3 contains 14 residues. Germline V lookup: CDR1 SGHTA, CDR2 FQGTGA. CDR3: CASSLVGQATEAFF. CDR3 sequence (DNA): TGTGCCAGCAGCTTAGTCGGCCAGGCCACTGAAGCTTTCTTT.

V usage is TRBV5-1 and J usage is TRBJ2-7, with 10 bases that match TRBD1. The V segment lost 7 bases and the J segment 4 bases; nucleotides outside the gene matches: 8. The germline V gene encodes CDR1 SGHRS and CDR2 YFSETQ. This CDR3 is 14 amino acids long. CDR3: CASGTGTGVYEQYF. DNA of the CDR3: TGCGCCAGCGGTACCGGGACAGGGGTATACGAGCAGTACTTC. The complete variable domain, with remaining parts taken from reference TRBV5-1 and TRBJ2-7, reads KAGVTQTPRYLIKTRGQQVTLSCSPISGHRSVSWYQQTPGQGLQFLFEYFSETQRNKGNFPGRFSGRQFSNSRSEMNVSTLELGDSALYLCASGTGTGVYEQYFGPGTRLTVT.

The rearrangement links TRBV6-6 to TRBJ1-5; D perhaps matches TRBD1 (6 bases). This CDR3 spans 14 amino acids. Trimming pared 0 bases from V and 6 bases from J, leaving 9 bases between. CDR1 MNHNY and CDR2 SVGAGI come from the germline V gene (reference sequence). CDR3 in amino acids: CASSYSRGRQPQHF. CDR3 bases: TGTGCCAGCAGTTACTCGCGGGGGCGTCAGCCCCAGCATTTT.

This CDR3 is CASSGTDRGRFGTEAFF. The CDR3, as DNA: TGTGCCAGCAGCGGAACGGACAGGGGGCGGTTCGGCACTGAAGCTTTCTTT. This rearrangement joins TRBV5-6 to TRBJ1-1; 11 bases fit TRBD1. Germline V gene sequence: CDR1 SGHDT, CDR2 YYEEEE. Trimming at V came to 4 bases and at J to 4 bases, leaving 12 bases not matched to a gene. This CDR3 is built from 17 residues.

There are a few counts of this clone. V and J are TRBV2 and TRBJ2-3, with 9 bases fitting TRBD1. V lost 5 bases, J lost 6 bases, and 6 bases stayed unmatched. The CDR3 is 14 residues long. Germline V gene data show CDR1 as SNHLY and CDR2 as FYNNEI. The CDR3 protein is CASSSTGGGDTQYF. The CDR3 nucleotides read TGTGCCAGCAGTTCGACAGGGGGAGGGGATACGCAGTATTTT. Looking up the rest from reference TRBV2 and TRBJ2-3 gives the full variable domain: EPEVTQTPSHQVTQMGQEVILRCVPISNHLYFYWYRQILGQKVEFLVSFYNNEISEKSEIFDDQFSVERPDGSNFTLKIRSTKLEDSAMYFCASSSTGGGDTQYFGPGTRLTVL.

The V call is TRBV7-2, the J call TRBJ1-2; the D gene is possibly TRBD1 (5 bases). Germline V gene sequence: CDR1 SGHTA, CDR2 FQGNSA. V lost 2 bases and J 5 bases, leaving 12 bases between the germline ends. The CDR3 has 14 amino acids. The CDR3 loop reads CASSLSGDWYGYTF. CDR3 DNA: TGTGCCAGCAGCTTATCCGGGGACTGGTATGGCTACACCTTC.

The chain couples TRBV6-1 to TRBJ1-2; D call uncertain. This CDR3 is 13 amino acids long. Trimming pared 6 bases from V and 4 bases from J, leaving 12 bases between. The germline V gene has CDR1 MNHNS and CDR2 SASEGT. CDR3 region: CASRESFVYGYTF. The CDR3 region has the DNA TGTGCCAGCAGAGAATCATTTGTCTATGGCTACACCTTC.

This rearrangement joins TRBV11-2 to TRBJ2-5; 9 nucleotides line up with TRBD2. Looked up from germline, CDR1 is SGHAT and CDR2 is FQNNGV. Trimming at V came to 3 bases and at J to 5 bases, leaving 7 bases not matched to a gene. This CDR3 comprises 15 residues. The CDR3 loop is CASSLGRGGLETQYF. As DNA, the CDR3 is TGTGCCAGCAGCTTGGGGCGGGGGGGCCTGGAGACCCAGTACTTC.

The CDR3 loop reads CASSLDRGWYSPLHF. In nucleotides, the CDR3 is TGTGCCAGCAGCCTGGACAGGGGGTGGTATTCACCCCTCCACTTT. This chain uses TRBV6-6 with TRBJ1-6; 10 bases are a match to TRBD1. V dropped 6 bases and J dropped 8; count of bases not matched to a gene: 7. Germline V gene sequence: CDR1 MNHNY, CDR2 SVGAGI (reference sequence). The CDR3 has 15 amino acids.

The chain employs TRBV18 and TRBJ2-5; a possible D gene is TRBD1 (6 bases). Germline CDR1 reads KGHSH; CDR2 reads LQKENI. The CDR3 spans 18 residues. Trimming shortened V by 3 bases and J by 2 bases, and 22 bases separated the two germline ends. Here the CDR3 DNA reads TGTGCCAGCTCACCTCGGACCTTAGACAGGAACTCTCAAGAGACCCAGTACTTC. Protein: CASSPRTLDRNSQETQYF. The variable domain in full, completed from reference TRBV18 and TRBJ2-5, reads NAGVMQNPRHLVRRRGQEARLRCSPMKGHSHVYWYRQLPEEGLKFMVYLQKENIIDESGMPKERFSAEFPKEGPSILRIQQVVRGDSAAYFCASSPRTLDRNSQETQYFGPGTRLLVL.

This clone came up once. This chain uses TRBV21-1 with TRBJ1-4; the listed D gene, TRBD1, was not tested against the DNA. TRBV21-1 is listed as a pseudogene. This CDR3 spans 15 amino acids. The CDR3 here is CASSNKGGCNEKLFF. CDR3 DNA: TGTGCCAGCAGCAACAAAGGGGGCTGTAATGAAAAACTGTTTTTT.

The V call is TRBV14, the J call TRBJ1-4, with D hard to call. CDR1 is SGHDN, CDR2 FVKESK, per germline. Between the trimmed V and J ends, which lost 0 bases and 8 bases, there was a span of 13 bases. This CDR3 has 15 amino acids. CDR3: CASSQDSGVQEKLFF. CDR3 coding DNA: TGTGCCAGCAGCCAAGATTCCGGGGTTCAAGAAAAACTGTTTTTT. Combining the CDR3 with reference TRBV14 and TRBJ1-4 gives the whole variable domain EAGVTQFPSHSVIEKGQTVTLRCDPISGHDNLYWYRRVMGKEIKFLLHFVKESKQDESGMPNNRFLAERTGGTYSTLKVQPAELEDSGVYFCASSQDSGVQEKLFFGSGTQLSVL.

The chain recombines TRBV5-4 with TRBJ2-1; D ambiguous. CDR3 length equals 15 residues. Trimming removed 0 bases at V and 1 base at J, with 8 bases between. Germline CDR1 is SGHNT and CDR2 is YYREEE (reference sequence). The chain's CDR3 is CASSLAENSYNEQFF. Here the CDR3 DNA reads TGTGCCAGCAGCTTGGCGGAGAATTCCTACAATGAGCAGTTCTTC.

The V and J genes are TRBV7-9 and TRBJ2-3, with 8 bases identical to TRBD1. Trimming cost V 4 bases and J 1 base; bases outside gene matches: 7. The CDR3 is made up of 16 amino acids. Germline loops: CDR1 SEHNR, CDR2 FQNEAQ (reference sequence). DNA for the CDR3: TGTGCCAGCAGCTCGGACGGACAGGGTCGCACAGATACGCAGTATTTT. This gives the protein CASSSDGQGRTDTQYF.

V is TRBV30 and J is TRBJ1-2, with 7 positions matching TRBD1. The junction had 10 bases not matched to a gene; V was cut back by 8 bases and J by 1 base. CDR1 and CDR2 (germline): GTSNPN, SVGIG (reference sequence). The CDR3 is 14 amino acids. The CDR3 DNA sequence: TGTGCCGGGTCCGCCGGGACAGTTAACTATGGCTACACCTTC. Its translation: CAGSAGTVNYGYTF.

Remarks on this clone: Additional DNA sequences in this sample encode the identical CDR3. The chain uses TRBV29-1 and TRBJ1-4; D remains unclear. Looked up from germline, CDR1 is SQVTM and CDR2 is ANQGSEA. The CDR3 runs 13 residues. Deletions cut 4 bases from V and 3 bases from J, with 9 bases between. CDR3 nucleotide sequence: TGCAGCGTTGGTGAGGGCGCTAATGAAAAACTGTTTTTT. It is translated as CSVGEGANEKLFF.

The chain has TRBV7-9 and TRBJ2-7; TRBD2 matches at 8 bases. Germline V gives CDR1 SEHNR, CDR2 FQNEAQ (reference sequence). CDR3 size: 15 residues. V shed 8 bases, J shed 4 bases, and the junction held 13 bases outside the gene matches. CDR3 sequence reads: CASVRAQRGRYEQYF. The CDR3, as DNA: TGTGCCAGCGTCCGGGCCCAGCGGGGGAGGTACGAGCAGTACTTC.

The chain couples TRBV5-1 to TRBJ1-5, with D possibly matching TRBD1 (5 bases). This CDR3 spans 14 amino acids. V lost 4 bases to trimming and J lost 8 bases, with 16 bases between them. CDR1 is SGHRS and CDR2 is YFSETQ in the germline V gene. The chain's CDR3 is CASSPDSVQEPQHF. In DNA, the CDR3 is TGCGCCAGCAGCCCCGACAGCGTGCAGGAGCCCCAGCATTTT.

J is TRBJ1-1 and V is TRBV5-6, with a weak D call TRBD1 (6 bases). This CDR3 has 15 residues. Germline V gene lookup returns CDR1 SGHDT and CDR2 YYEEEE. V shed 0 bases and J shed 6 bases, with 15 bases lying between them. CDR3 DNA sequence: TGTGCCAGCAGCTTGGAACAGGGAATAAGCTCTGAAGCTTTCTTT. Translation: CASSLEQGISSEAFF.

The gene calls are TRBV7-2 and TRBJ1-4, with 8 bases aligning to TRBD1. The CDR3 consists of 16 residues. V trimming: 3 bases; J trimming: 0 bases; junction bases outside the gene matches: 3. Germline assignment: CDR1 SGHTA and CDR2 FQGNSA. In nucleotides, the CDR3 is TGTGCCAGCAGCTTCAGGGGGCGGGCAACTAATGAAAAACTGTTTTTT. Translating gives CASSFRGRATNEKLFF.

The chain couples TRBV7-2 to TRBJ1-6; D might be TRBD1 (5 bases). Germline V gene data show CDR1 as SGHTA and CDR2 as FQGNSA. Trimming removed 6 bases from V and 8 bases from J, with 8 bases in between. CDR3 size: 12 residues. CDR3 DNA: TGTGCCAGCAGTGGGGGGGATTCACCCCTCCACTTT. It yields the protein CASSGGDSPLHF.

This clone came up once. The rearrangement links TRBV5-1 to TRBJ2-6, with a possible D match to TRBD1 (6 bases). This CDR3 contains 15 residues. V lost 4 bases and J lost 2, with 10 bases in between. The germline V gene has CDR1 SGHRS and CDR2 YFSETQ. CDR3 sequence: CASSLSGAGANVLTF. In DNA, the CDR3 is TGCGCCAGCAGCCTGTCAGGGGCTGGGGCCAACGTCCTGACTTTC.

The J gene is TRBJ2-7, the V gene TRBV7-2; 7 bases match TRBD1. The CDR3 is 14 residues long. V trimming: 0 bases; J trimming: 6 bases; junction bases outside the gene matches: 5. Looked up from germline, CDR1 is SGHTA and CDR2 is FQGNSA. The CDR3 DNA follows: TGTGCCAGCAGCTTAGCCCGACAGGGTGGCGAGCAGTACTTC. Its translation is CASSLARQGGEQYF.

The V and J genes are TRBV6-5 and TRBJ2-3; D might be TRBD2 (6 bases). V was cut by 2 bases and J by 5 bases, with 14 bases left in between. Germline V gene data show CDR1 as MNHEY and CDR2 as SVGAGI. This CDR3 is built from 15 residues. The CDR3 DNA reads TGTGCCAGCAGTTACATGCGGGGTTCGGGAGATACGCAGTATTTT. Its protein product is CASSYMRGSGDTQYF.

CDR3 loop: CASSQIREFRFF. Written as DNA, the CDR3 is TGTGCCAGCAGTCAAATAAGGGAGTTTAGGTTCTTC. The rearrangement links TRBV5-8 to TRBJ2-1, with D possibly TRBD2 on 5 matching bases. Germline V gene sequence: CDR1 SGHTS, CDR2 YDEGEE. This CDR3 comprises 12 residues. V was cut by 5 bases and J by 15 bases, with 18 bases left in between.